Presented here are 12 T cell receptor beta chains from one specimen sequenced in a study of early T cells in non-severe SARS-CoV-2 infection. TCRdb re-analysed the 5' RACE reads in MiXCR, keeping a single row per CDR3 protein. In the table there are nearly 60,000 distinct CDR3 sequences, about 13% of which are singletons. Sequencing used whole blood. The origin of the receptors is an adult who was a healthcare worker with PCR-confirmed SARS-CoV-2 infection or an uninfected control (not recorded which).

The rearrangement joins TRBV5-4 to TRBJ2-3; 11 positions agree with TRBD2. Germline V gene sequence: CDR1 SGHNT, CDR2 YYREEE (reference sequence). CDR3 length equals 17 residues. Trimming at V came to 1 base and at J to 0 bases, leaving 4 bases not matched to a gene. The CDR3 sequence is CASSLPLAGASTDTQYF. The CDR3 coding sequence is TGTGCCAGCAGCTTGCCACTAGCGGGGGCTAGCACAGATACGCAGTATTTT.

The chain recombines TRBV7-8 with TRBJ2-7, with D perhaps being TRBD1 or TRBD2 (6 bases each). The CDR3 totals 15 residues. CDR1 is SGHVS and CDR2 is FQNEAQ in the germline V gene. V gave up 1 base and J gave up 4 bases, with 14 bases separating them. The CDR3, as DNA: TGTGCCAGCAGCTTAGAGGCCCGGGGGCTTTACGAGCAGTACTTC. Protein: CASSLEARGLYEQYF. The full variable domain, its missing parts supplied by reference TRBV7-8 and TRBJ2-7, is GAGVSQSPRYKVAKRGQDVALRCDPISGHVSLFWYQQALGQGPEFLTYFQNEAQLDKSGLPSDRFFAERPEGSVSTLKIQRTQQEDSAVYLCASSLEARGLYEQYFGPGTRLTVT.

This clonotype was detected many times. The genes are TRBV12-3 or TRBV12-4 and TRBJ2-3; 12 nucleotides match TRBD2. After removal of 4 bases from V and 3 bases from J, the junction contained 2 bases not matched to a gene. The CDR3 covers 15 residues. The CDR3 region is CASSSGTSGTDTQYF. The DNA for the CDR3 is TGTGCCAGCAGTTCCGGGACTAGCGGGACAGATACGCAGTATTTT.

At least ten counts were recorded for this clonotype. V usage is TRBV27 and J usage is TRBJ1-6; D gene unclear. The germline gives CDR1 MNHEY, CDR2 SMNVEV (reference sequence). Trimming removed 5 bases from V and 7 bases from J, with 12 bases in between. The CDR3 is 14 amino acids. DNA for the CDR3: TGTGCCAGCAGTCCCAGTCTCCGCAATTCACCCCTCCACTTT. Protein: CASSPSLRNSPLHF.

This clonotype was detected a few times. This chain uses TRBV19 with TRBJ2-7; D possibly matches TRBD1 or TRBD2 (5 bases each). This CDR3 is 14 amino acids long. With 3 bases removed from V and 1 base from J, the gap between germline ends came to 10 bases. Germline lookup yields CDR1 LNHDA and CDR2 SQIVND (reference sequence). The CDR3 nucleotides are TGTGCCAGTAGTATGGGACCCCTTTCCTACGAGCAGTACTTC. This encodes CASSMGPLSYEQYF. Drawing the rest from reference TRBV19 and TRBJ2-7, the complete variable domain is DGGITQSPKYLFRKEGQNVTLSCEQNLNHDAMYWYRQDPGQGLRLIYYSQIVNDFQKGDIAEGYSVSREKKESFPLTVTSAQKNPTAFYLCASSMGPLSYEQYFGPGTRLTVT.

The V and J genes are TRBV12-3 or TRBV12-4 and TRBJ1-2; D might be TRBD1 (6 bases). CDR3 length: 12 amino acids. Trimming cost V 6 bases and J 10 bases, with 15 bases left between them. In nucleotides, the CDR3 is TGTGCCAGCAGGTCAGGGGCTGCTAACTACACCTTC. Translation gives CASRSGAANYTF.

Many counts were recorded for this clonotype. V gene TRBV20-1 combines with J gene TRBJ2-7; tentatively, D is TRBD2 (6 bases). The length of the CDR3 is 14 residues. Between the trimmed V and J ends, which lost 4 bases and 4 bases, there was a span of 17 bases. Germline values: CDR1 DFQATT, CDR2 SNEGSKA (reference sequence). The CDR3 protein is CSAMGGAGNYEQYF. The CDR3 DNA sequence: TGCAGTGCTATGGGTGGAGCGGGCAATTACGAGCAGTACTTC.

There are many counts of this clonotype. V gene TRBV6-5 combines with J gene TRBJ1-5; weak D call: TRBD1 (6 bases). V lost 5 bases and J 2 bases, leaving 13 bases between the germline ends. From germline, CDR1 is MNHEY and CDR2 SVGAGI. The CDR3 is made up of 15 amino acids. The CDR3 DNA is TGTGCCAGCAGTGACGGACAGCGGGGCAATCAGCCCCAGCATTTT. Encoded protein: CASSDGQRGNQPQHF.

The sample holds a few counts of this clonotype. This sequence joins TRBV7-9 and TRBJ1-2; TRBD1 matches 8 bases. V trimming: 5 bases; J trimming: 8 bases; junction bases outside the gene matches: 10. The CDR3 loop spans 14 amino acids. Germline CDR1 reads SEHNR; CDR2 reads FQNEAQ (reference sequence). The CDR3 loop is CASSPGQGSWGYTF. The CDR3 DNA reads TGTGCCAGCAGCCCTGGACAGGGCAGCTGGGGCTACACCTTC.

In its sample, this clonotype was seen many times. This rearrangement joins TRBV28 to TRBJ1-1; D unresolved. Trimming cost V 6 bases and J 7 bases, with 12 bases left between them. The CDR3 consists of 12 residues. Germline CDR1 MDHEN, CDR2 SYDVKM. For the CDR3, the DNA is TGTGCCAGCAGAGAGGGTGAGGGTGAAGCTTTCTTT. Protein sequence: CASREGEGEAFF.

This clonotype was seen at least ten times. J is TRBJ2-1 and V is TRBV7-6; TRBD2 is a possible D gene (6 bases). With 3 bases removed from V and 8 bases from J, the gap between germline ends came to 14 bases. The CDR3 is made up of 14 amino acids. Germline V CDR1 and CDR2: SGHVS, FNYEAQ. CDR3 DNA sequence: TGTGCCAGCAGCTTCCGGGGGATAGCTGATGAGCAGTTCTTC. It translates to CASSFRGIADEQFF.

This clonotype was observed at least ten times. The gene calls are TRBV5-6 and TRBJ2-2, with 7 bases matching TRBD2. The germline V gene encodes CDR1 SGHDT and CDR2 YYEEEE. CDR3 size: 16 residues. Germline trimming cut 1 base from V and 4 bases from J; bases unmatched to any gene: 7. CDR3 nucleotides: TGTGCCAGCAGCTTGCTGAGCGGGGTCCCCACCGGGGAGCTGTTTTTT. Residues: CASSLLSGVPTGELFF.